This T cell receptor beta chain derives from a study of T cells after yellow fever vaccination (dated by TCRdb to the late 2010s). As for the study more broadly: Libraries from fractions with low cell numbers were prepared with the SMART-Seq v4 Ultra Low Input RNA kit. Bulk TCR alpha and beta repertoires were sequenced longitudinally to track T-cell clones before and after primary and booster YFV17D yellow fever vaccination. Two healthy male donors, one aged 18 to 30 and one aged 30 to 39 years, were included in the cohort. Blood was drawn at multiple timepoints before and after primary and secondary immunization, with bulk PBMC replicates and cell subsets isolated. Summary of the overall study and its limitations: A small fraction of clonotypes showed up in both the CD4 and CD8 compartments, probably as a result of convergent recombination. The secondary T-cell response was weaker than the primary response but faster, peaking on day 5 instead of day 15. Most clones expanded after primary vaccination (around 96% of CD4 and 88% of CD8) were re-detected after the booster, suggesting that broad memory maintenance occurred. Because only a couple of donors were included in the study, the extent to which the findings can be generalized is limited. Computational filtering was needed because FACS-sorted repertoires could contain abundant contaminating clonotypes from the bulk population.

TCR cDNA was synthesized by 5'RACE template switching, through which a universal primer site and unique molecular identifiers were introduced. cDNA synthesis was primed from both the TCR alpha and TCR beta constant segments. Two PCR steps were used to amplify libraries, with sample barcodes and sequencing adapters being added in the second step. Libraries were sequenced on Illumina HiSeq 2500 (2x100 bp) or NovaSeq (2x150 bp). Per the original workflow: MIGEC was used to demultiplex reads and collapse the reads into UMI consensus sequences, and MiXCR was used for V(D)J alignment. Vaccine-responding clonotypes were identified with edgeR using replicate PBMC samples, with FDR below 0.01 and a log2 fold change above 5 up to day 15 being required. Bulk clonotypes were assigned CD4 or CD8 identity according to which sequenced CD4 or CD8 repertoire held them at higher abundance. Clones were called with MiXCR by TCRdb after fastp trimmed the public reads at Q25, and only in-frame beta chains were retained. Each entry merges the rows of one CDR3 protein and shows their most common DNA and genes. TCRdb's processing, not the authors' own work, is the source of the V and J calls. Counted in this sample were nearly 550,000 distinct CDR3 sequences; around 21% of them appeared once. The ten biggest clones cover 14% of the sample.

This sample's treatment or condition label indicates: live attenuated yellow fever vaccine strain. At each blood-draw timepoint, two biological replicates of bulk PBMCs were collected. PBMCs were isolated from peripheral blood using a standard Ficoll-Paque protocol. RNA was extracted with TriZol from bulk PBMCs, CD4 and CD8 fractions, and dextramer-positive and dextramer-negative fractions. A few counts support this clonotype. Its recognized antigen is unknown. No base-level quality is on record; no much larger clone is a single base apart. The TCR comes from a young man who received the YFV17D yellow fever vaccine. Source: PBMCs, taken 15 days after the yellow fever booster vaccination.

The nucleotide sequence is TGTGCCAGCAGCGCCCCGGGACTAGCGGGAAGGAGTGCAGATACGCAGTATTTT. It translates as CASSAPGLAGRSADTQYF. The rearrangement joined TRBV9 to TRBJ2-3; 13 nucleotides in the junction match TRBD2. After removal of 3 bases from V and 4 bases from J, the junction retains 11 bases not matched to a gene. The germline V gene supplies CDR1 SGDLS and CDR2 YYNGEE. The CDR3 has 18 amino acids, counting the end cysteine and phenylalanine. The read is trimmed to its CDR3 DNA, 54 bases read in frame from base 1. The CDR3, completed at both ends by the reference TRBV9 and TRBJ2-3 genes, gives the full variable domain DSGVTQTPKHLITATGQRVTLRCSPRSGDLSVYWYQQSLDQGLQFLIQYYNGEERAKGNILERFSAQQFPDLHSELNLSSLELGDSALYFCASSAPGLAGRSADTQYFGPGTRLTVL.